This T cell receptor (beta chain) was captured in a study of breast tumors, draining lymph nodes, adjacent tissues. Points from the study as a whole: Findings are consistent with lymph node origin and intratumoral expansion of most tumor T cells. Tumor and nontumor repertoires were significantly more similar in luminal-like than in basal-like breast cancer.

CDR1 and CDR2 from the germline V gene are SGDLS and YYNGEE. The CDR3 is 15 amino acids. V gave up 3 bases and J gave up 7 bases, with 19 bases separating them. Ten or more counts support this clonotype. Its antigen remains unidentified. TCRdb fed the multiplex PCR reads into MiXCR, producing one record per CDR3 protein. Seen here are 70,000 or so distinct CDR3 sequences, less than 50% observed once, and the top ten hold approximately 9.1%. The receptor was derived from a female donor with breast cancer. Some clones in this sample may be carry-over from other donors' samples. Material: breast tumor tissue. The chain joins TRBV9 to TRBJ1-2; no definite D call. CDR3 region: CASSASGPLGFGYTF. CDR3 DNA sequence: TGTGCCAGCAGCGCATCGGGCCCCTTGGGATTTGGCTACACCTTC.